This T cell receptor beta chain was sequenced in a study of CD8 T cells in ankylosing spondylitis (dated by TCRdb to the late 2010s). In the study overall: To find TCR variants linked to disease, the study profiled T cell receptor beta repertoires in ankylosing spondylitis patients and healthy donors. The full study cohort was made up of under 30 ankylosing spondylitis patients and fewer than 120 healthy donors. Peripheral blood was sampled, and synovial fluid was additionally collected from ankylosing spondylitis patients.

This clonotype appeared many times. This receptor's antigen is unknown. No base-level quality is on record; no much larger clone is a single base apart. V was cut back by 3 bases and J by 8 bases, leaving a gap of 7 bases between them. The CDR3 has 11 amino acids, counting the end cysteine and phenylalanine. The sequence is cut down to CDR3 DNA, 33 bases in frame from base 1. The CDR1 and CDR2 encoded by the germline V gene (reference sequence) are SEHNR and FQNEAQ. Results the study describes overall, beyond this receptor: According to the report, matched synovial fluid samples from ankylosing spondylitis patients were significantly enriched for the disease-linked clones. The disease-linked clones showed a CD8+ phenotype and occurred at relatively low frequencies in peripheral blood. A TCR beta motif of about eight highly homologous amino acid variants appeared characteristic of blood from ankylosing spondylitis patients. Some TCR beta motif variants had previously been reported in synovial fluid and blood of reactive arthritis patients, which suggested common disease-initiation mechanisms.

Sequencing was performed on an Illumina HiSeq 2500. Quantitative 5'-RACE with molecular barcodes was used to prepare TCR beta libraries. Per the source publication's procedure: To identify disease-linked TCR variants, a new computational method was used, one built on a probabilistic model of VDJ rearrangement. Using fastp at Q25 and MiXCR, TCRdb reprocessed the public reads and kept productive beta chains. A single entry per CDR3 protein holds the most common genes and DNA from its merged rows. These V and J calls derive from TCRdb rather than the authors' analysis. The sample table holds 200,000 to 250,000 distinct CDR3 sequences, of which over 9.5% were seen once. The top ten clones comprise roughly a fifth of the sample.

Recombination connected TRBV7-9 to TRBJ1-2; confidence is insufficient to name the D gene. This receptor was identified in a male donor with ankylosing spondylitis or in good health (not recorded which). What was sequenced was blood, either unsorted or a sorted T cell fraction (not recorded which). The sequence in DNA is TGTGCCAGCAGCTTCCCGGGCGGCTACACCTTC. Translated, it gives CASSFPGGYTF. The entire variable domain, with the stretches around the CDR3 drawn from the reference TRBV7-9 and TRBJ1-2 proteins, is DTGVSQNPRHKITKRGQNVTFRCDPISEHNRLYWYRQTLGQGPEFLTYFQNEAQLEKSRLLSDRFSAERPKGSFSTLEIQRTEQGDSAMYLCASSFPGGYTFGSGTRLTVV.